This TCR beta chain was recorded in a study of response to subunit inactivated influenza vaccine. Findings and limits, study-wide: After each seasonal influenza vaccination, few new T cells are recruited, the authors suggested.

This clonotype showed up many times. Its antigen remains unidentified. TCRdb re-called the RT-PCR reads through MiXCR, storing one row per CDR3 protein. This table holds roughly 180,000 distinct CDR3 sequences, about 10% found once. This sample comprised non-naive T cells sorted from PBMCs, obtained on the day of vaccination. The TCR was taken from a man aged 50 or older who received an inactivated influenza vaccine.

DNA of the CDR3: TGTGCCAGCAGCCAAGGCTTACTGAGGAACACCGGGGAGCTGTTTTTT. Encoded protein: CASSQGLLRNTGELFF. This chain uses TRBV3-1 with TRBJ2-2; D unresolved. With 1 base removed from V and 1 base from J, the gap between germline ends came to 10 bases. The CDR3 runs 16 residues. Germline CDR1 reads LGHDT; CDR2 reads YNNKEL (reference sequence).